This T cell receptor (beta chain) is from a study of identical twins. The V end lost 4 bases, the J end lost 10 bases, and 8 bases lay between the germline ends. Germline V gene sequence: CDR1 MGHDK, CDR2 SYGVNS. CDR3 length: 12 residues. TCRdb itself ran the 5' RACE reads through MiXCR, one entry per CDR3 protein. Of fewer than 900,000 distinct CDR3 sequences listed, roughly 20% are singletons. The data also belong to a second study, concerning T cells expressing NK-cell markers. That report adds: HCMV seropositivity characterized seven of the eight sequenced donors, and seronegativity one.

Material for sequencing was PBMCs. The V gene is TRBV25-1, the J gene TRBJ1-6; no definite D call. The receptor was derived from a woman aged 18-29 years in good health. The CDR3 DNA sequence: TGTGCCAGCAGTGGGCTGGTGTCACCCCTCCACTTT. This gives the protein CASSGLVSPLHF.